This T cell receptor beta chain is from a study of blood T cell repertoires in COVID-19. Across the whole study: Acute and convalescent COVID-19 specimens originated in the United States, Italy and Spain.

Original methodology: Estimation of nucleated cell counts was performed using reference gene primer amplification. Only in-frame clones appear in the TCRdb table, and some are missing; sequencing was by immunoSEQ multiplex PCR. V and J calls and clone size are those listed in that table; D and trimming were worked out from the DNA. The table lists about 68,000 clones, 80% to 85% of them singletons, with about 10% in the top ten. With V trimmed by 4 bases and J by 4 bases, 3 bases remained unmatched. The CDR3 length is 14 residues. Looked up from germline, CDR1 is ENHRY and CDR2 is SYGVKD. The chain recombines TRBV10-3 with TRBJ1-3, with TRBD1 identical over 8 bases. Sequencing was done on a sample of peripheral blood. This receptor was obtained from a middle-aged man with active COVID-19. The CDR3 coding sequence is TGTGCCATCAGTGCCGGGACAGGAGGAAACACCATATATTTT. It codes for CAISAGTGGNTIYF.